The 23 T cell receptor beta chains given below trace back to one sample, sequenced in a study of identical twins. TCRdb re-called the 5' RACE reads through MiXCR, storing one row per CDR3 protein. The data contain fewer than 900,000 distinct CDR3 sequences, 15% to 20% of them singletons. These data also featured in a second study, about T cells expressing NK-cell markers.

Sequencing used PBMCs. These receptors all come from a young woman in good health.

Many counts were recorded for this clonotype. This chain uses TRBV20-1 with TRBJ2-1; perhaps TRBD2 as D (6 bases). Deletions cut 3 bases from V and 4 bases from J, with 13 bases between. There are 14 residues in the CDR3. Germline V gene lookup returns CDR1 DFQATT and CDR2 SNEGSKA (reference sequence). CDR3 nucleotides: TGCAGTGCTAGTCGTGGGGGGAGTTACAATGAGCAGTTCTTC. Translated, it gives CSASRGGSYNEQFF.

This clonotype is judged medium-sized. V is TRBV5-1 and J is TRBJ1-1; the D is unclear. With 0 bases removed from V and 4 bases from J, the gap between germline ends came to 10 bases. Germline values: CDR1 SGHRS, CDR2 YFSETQ. The CDR3 has 14 residues. The CDR3 bases are TGCGCCAGCAGCTTGGTCGCCAGTGGCACTGAAGCTTTCTTT. Its translation is CASSLVASGTEAFF.

This clonotype occurred a few times. This chain joins TRBV15 and TRBJ2-3; D perhaps matches TRBD1 (5 bases). Trimming left V 4 bases short and J 6 bases short, with 14 bases between. CDR3 length equals 14 residues. Germline loops: CDR1 LNHNV, CDR2 YYDKDF (reference sequence). The CDR3 spells CATSKGPVVDTQYF. In nucleotides, the CDR3 is TGTGCCACCAGCAAGGGGCCAGTTGTGGATACGCAGTATTTT.

The chain couples TRBV12-3 or TRBV12-4 to TRBJ2-2, with TRBD2 as a possible D gene (6 bases). The CDR3 sequence is 14 residues long. Trimming left V 5 bases short and J 4 bases short, with 11 bases between. The CDR3 spells CASSGGSVTGELFF. The CDR3 bases are TGTGCCAGCAGTGGGGGGTCGGTCACCGGGGAGCTGTTTTTT.

V is TRBV9 and J is TRBJ2-7; 8 bases agree with TRBD2. The CDR3 totals 14 residues. The V gene end was trimmed by 0 bases and the J gene end by 7 bases; junction bases not matched to a gene: 6. Per germline, CDR1 SGDLS and CDR2 YYNGEE. The CDR3 sequence is CASSVGIIAGEQYF. CDR3 coding DNA: TGTGCCAGCAGCGTAGGAATCATAGCGGGAGAGCAGTACTTC. Together with reference TRBV9 and TRBJ2-7, the CDR3 gives the full variable domain: DSGVTQTPKHLITATGQRVTLRCSPRSGDLSVYWYQQSLDQGLQFLIQYYNGEERAKGNILERFSAQQFPDLHSELNLSSLELGDSALYFCASSVGIIAGEQYFGPGTRLTVT.

The chain recombines TRBV5-1 with TRBJ2-3; D is uncertain. Trimming removed 0 bases at V and 6 bases at J, with 8 bases between. The V gene's germline CDR1 is SGHRS and CDR2 YFSETQ. The CDR3 has 13 residues. CDR3 coding DNA: TGCGCCAGCAGCTTGGAGACGGCCGATACGCAGTATTTT. This gives the protein CASSLETADTQYF.

The CDR3 spells CASSQEAGRQETQYF. For the CDR3, the DNA is TGCGCCAGCAGCCAAGAAGCCGGGAGACAAGAGACCCAGTACTTC. The chain employs TRBV4-3 and TRBJ2-5; possibly TRBD2 for D (6 bases). Trimming removed 0 bases at V and 2 bases at J, with 10 bases between. This CDR3 is built from 15 residues. Germline CDR1 and CDR2: LGHNA and YSLEER.

There are a few counts of this clonotype. V gene TRBV7-9 combines with J gene TRBJ1-1; D possibly corresponds to TRBD1 (6 bases). Trimming cost V 5 bases and J 8 bases, with 12 bases left between them. The CDR3 has 12 amino acids. The germline V gene has CDR1 SEHNR and CDR2 FQNEAQ (reference sequence). This chain's CDR3 is CASSRGQNEAFF. CDR3 coding DNA: TGTGCCAGCAGCCGTGGACAGAACGAAGCTTTCTTT.

The chain is built from TRBV12-3 or TRBV12-4 and TRBJ2-5; possible D gene TRBD2, 7 bases. The CDR3 covers 15 residues. Deletions cut 8 bases from V and 5 bases from J, with 21 bases between. The CDR3 bases are TGTGCCAGCCAGGGAGGGGGGAGGGTCCGGGAGACCCAGTACTTC. Its translation: CASQGGGRVRETQYF.

The rearrangement uses TRBV10-3 and TRBJ1-1; a possible D gene is TRBD1 (5 bases). V dropped 11 bases and J dropped 4 bases, with 17 bases sitting between them. Looked up from germline, CDR1 is ENHRY and CDR2 is SYGVKD. This CDR3 contains 13 residues. The CDR3, as DNA: TGTGCCGTCTGGGGGGGTCGGGGCACTGAAGCTTTCTTT. It is translated as CAVWGGRGTEAFF.

The genes are TRBV12-3 or TRBV12-4 and TRBJ2-3, with D perhaps matching TRBD1 or TRBD2 (6 bases each). The ends were cut back, 7 bases at V and 8 bases at J, with 28 bases in the middle. The CDR3 spans 17 residues. Here the CDR3 DNA reads TGTGCCAGCAAACGGCCCTGGGGTACCCAAAAGGGGGGTACGCAGTATTTT. It translates to CASKRPWGTQKGGTQYF.

The rearrangement uses TRBV20-1 and TRBJ2-3, with 13 bases aligning to TRBD2. J lost 0 bases, V lost 7 bases, and 7 bases had no gene match. Per germline, CDR1 DFQATT and CDR2 SNEGSKA (reference sequence). The CDR3 extends over 16 amino acids. CDR3 residues: CSVTGLAGSSTDTQYF. In DNA form, the CDR3 reads TGCAGTGTTACGGGACTAGCGGGATCTAGCACAGATACGCAGTATTTT.

The rearrangement uses TRBV7-3 and TRBJ1-4; 8 bases line up with TRBD1. CDR1 is SGHTA and CDR2 is FQGTGA in the germline V gene. This CDR3 is 12 amino acids long. V shed 6 bases, J shed 11 bases, and the junction held 5 bases outside the gene matches. The CDR3 nucleotides read TGTGCCAGCAGTCGAGACAGGGGTAAACTGTTTTTT. As protein: CASSRDRGKLFF.

The rearrangement joins TRBV10-3 to TRBJ2-7, with a possible D match to TRBD1 (7 bases). With 0 bases removed from V and 2 bases from J, the gap between germline ends came to 8 bases. The CDR3 consists of 14 residues. CDR1 is ENHRY and CDR2 is SYGVKD in the germline V gene. CDR3 loop: CAISESRGAYEQYF. The CDR3 region has the DNA TGTGCCATCAGTGAGTCCAGGGGGGCCTACGAGCAGTACTTC.

The chain recombines TRBV10-3 with TRBJ2-5, with 10 bases aligning to TRBD2. Unmatched junction bases numbered 8, after V lost 6 bases and J lost 4 bases. The germline V gene has CDR1 ENHRY and CDR2 SYGVKD. CDR3 length equals 15 residues. CDR3 nucleotides: TGTGCCATCAGCCTAGCGGGAGTATCGGGAGAGACCCAGTACTTC. Translation: CAISLAGVSGETQYF.

V usage is TRBV6-1 and J usage is TRBJ2-3; TRBD1 aligns across 10 bases. V lost 5 bases and J lost 4; bases outside the gene matches: 3. This CDR3 spans 14 amino acids. The germline CDR1 and CDR2 sequences are MNHNS and SASEGT. The CDR3 region has the DNA TGTGCCAGCAGTCAGGGACAGGGGTCAGATACGCAGTATTTT. It encodes CASSQGQGSDTQYF.

This clonotype was counted a few times. This chain links TRBV12-3 or TRBV12-4 with TRBJ2-5; TRBD2 aligns across 7 bases. The V gene end was trimmed by 6 bases and the J gene end by 1 base; junction bases not matched to a gene: 17. The CDR3 is made up of 18 amino acids. The CDR3 reads CASRGSGRGLSTQETQYF. CDR3 in DNA: TGTGCCAGCAGGGGTAGCGGGCGAGGCCTGTCGACCCAAGAGACCCAGTACTTC.

This clonotype was observed at least ten times. This chain links TRBV12-3 or TRBV12-4 with TRBJ2-7, with 9 positions matching TRBD1. V was pared by 8 bases and J by 5 bases, with 7 bases of the junction left unmatched. The CDR3 sequence is 13 residues long. CDR3 bases: TGTGCCAGCTCTGGGACAGGGACCCACGAGCAGTACTTC. Translation: CASSGTGTHEQYF.

This clonotype has just a few counts. The V and J genes are TRBV12-3 or TRBV12-4 and TRBJ1-6, with D perhaps matching TRBD1 (5 bases). V was cut by 3 bases and J by 0 bases, with 6 bases left in between. The CDR3 sequence is 15 residues long. The CDR3 sequence: CASSFRDSYNSPLHF. The CDR3 nucleotides are TGTGCCAGCAGTTTCAGGGACTCCTATAATTCACCCCTCCACTTT.

This clonotype was counted only a few times. DNA of the CDR3: TGCGCCAGCAGAGGCTTAGGGGTCGGCAACGAGCAGTACTTC. Translated, it gives CASRGLGVGNEQYF. The V call is TRBV5-1, the J call TRBJ2-7; the D gene is possibly TRBD1 (5 bases). This CDR3 spans 14 amino acids. Germline CDR1 is SGHRS and CDR2 is YFSETQ. Trimming took off 5 bases at V and 5 bases at J, with 17 bases between the two ends. The whole variable domain, filled in from reference TRBV5-1 and TRBJ2-7, reads KAGVTQTPRYLIKTRGQQVTLSCSPISGHRSVSWYQQTPGQGLQFLFEYFSETQRNKGNFPGRFSGRQFSNSRSEMNVSTLELGDSALYLCASRGLGVGNEQYFGPGTRLTVT.

This clonotype showed up just a few times. V usage is TRBV20-1 and J usage is TRBJ2-5; TRBD2 agrees at 9 bases. There are 14 residues in the CDR3. V was pared by 0 bases and J by 4 bases, with 3 bases of the junction left unmatched. In germline, CDR1 is DFQATT, CDR2 SNEGSKA (reference sequence). The CDR3 is CSAREIAGAETQYF. CDR3 nucleotides: TGCAGTGCTAGAGAAATAGCGGGAGCAGAGACCCAGTACTTC.

The chain joins TRBV5-1 to TRBJ1-1; the D is unclear. V was cut by 8 bases and J by 4 bases, with 15 bases left in between. Germline V gene data show CDR1 as SGHRS and CDR2 as YFSETQ. The length of the CDR3 is 13 residues. The CDR3 sequence: CASSTRVSTEAFF. The CDR3, as DNA: TGCGCCAGTAGCACGAGGGTATCCACTGAAGCTTTCTTT.

This chain uses TRBV10-1 with TRBJ2-7; D is uncertain. This CDR3 comprises 16 residues. The germline V gene encodes CDR1 WNHNN and CDR2 SYGVQD (reference sequence). The V end lost 2 bases, the J end lost 5 bases, and 19 bases lay between the germline ends. The CDR3 reads CASSEKGSPAVDEQYF. The CDR3 DNA reads TGCGCCAGCAGTGAGAAGGGATCCCCGGCGGTTGACGAGCAGTACTTC.